A selection of T cell receptor beta chains follows, all from one sample in a study of blood T cell repertoires in COVID-19. The method was immunoSEQ multiplex PCR; TCRdb's version includes in-frame clones alone and lacks a portion of them. The table lists approximately 470,000 clones, roughly 90% of them singletons, with roughly 0.7% in the top ten. Sequencing used PBMCs or T cells enriched from blood (not recorded which). Receptors originate from a woman under 30 who had recovered from COVID-19. CDR3s include the opening cysteine and the closing phenylalanine or tryptophan. The order of the fields is clone size, J gene, V gene, D gene, CDR3 protein, CDR3 DNA. D genes are given only for firm matches. Part of the rows lack a size; the others show once, few, many or a class for expanded clones.

clone size: NA; J gene: TRBJ2-6; V gene: TRBV5-6; D gene: TRBD1; CDR3 protein: CASSASRDRASGANVLTF; CDR3 DNA: TGTGCCAGCAGCGCGAGCCGGGACAGGGCGTCTGGGGCCAACGTCCTGACTTTC
clone size: NA; J gene: TRBJ2-5; V gene: TRBV19; D gene: NA; CDR3 protein: CASSMTHDGETQYF; CDR3 DNA: TGTGCCAGTAGTATGACCCACGACGGGGAGACCCAGTACTTC
clone size: NA; J gene: TRBJ2-7; V gene: TRBV5-6; D gene: NA; CDR3 protein: CASRPLVGSGEQYF; CDR3 DNA: TGTGCCAGCAGGCCATTAGTCGGGTCGGGAGAGCAGTACTTC
clone size: NA; J gene: TRBJ1-2; V gene: TRBV15; D gene: NA; CDR3 protein: CATSREGQAPYGYTF; CDR3 DNA: TGTGCCACCAGCAGAGAGGGGCAGGCCCCCTATGGCTACACCTTC
clone size: NA; J gene: TRBJ2-7; V gene: TRBV7-2; D gene: NA; CDR3 protein: CASSPGLIITYEQYF; CDR3 DNA: TGTGCCAGCAGCCCGGGACTGATTATCACCTACGAGCAGTACTTC
clone size: once; J gene: TRBJ2-7; V gene: TRBV30; D gene: NA; CDR3 protein: CAWSSERGSYEQYF; CDR3 DNA: TGTGCCTGGAGTTCTGAAAGGGGGTCGTACGAGCAGTACTTC
clone size: NA; J gene: TRBJ1-5; V gene: TRBV6-5; D gene: NA; CDR3 protein: CASETAGEGNQPQHF; CDR3 DNA: TGTGCCAGCGAGACAGCCGGTGAAGGCAATCAGCCCCAGCATTTT
clone size: NA; J gene: TRBJ2-7; V gene: TRBV14; D gene: NA; CDR3 protein: CASSRVLIGEQYF; CDR3 DNA: TGTGCCAGCAGCCGAGTCTTAATTGGCGAGCAGTACTTC
clone size: NA; J gene: TRBJ2-2; V gene: TRBV19; D gene: NA; CDR3 protein: CASSTYQGSRTGELFF; CDR3 DNA: TGTGCCAGTAGTACTTACCAGGGGTCGAGGACCGGGGAGCTGTTTTTT
clone size: NA; J gene: TRBJ1-2; V gene: TRBV5-1; D gene: NA; CDR3 protein: CASSPRQAGNYGYTF; CDR3 DNA: TGCGCCAGCAGCCCCCGACAGGCCGGGAACTATGGCTACACCTTC